This TCR beta chain was identified during a study of cytomegalovirus exposure and HLA in healthy donors. The wider study: In a later analysis, it was reported that the roughly 130 validation repertoires had been produced on the same platform as the 550 to 850 repertoires belonging to the first cohort.

Study-wide points: Most TCRs appeared rarely, but some public TCRs recurred in many donors.

Germline CDR1 and CDR2: MNHEY and SVGAGI. Trimming removed 7 bases at V and 7 bases at J, with 14 bases between. The CDR3 has 12 residues. TCRdb's table, derived via immunoSEQ multiplex PCR, lists solely in-frame clones and lacks some. The sample lists 110,000 or so clones, about 91% seen once, with less than 2% in the top ten. With respect to this clone: The antigen remains unidentified.

This clonotype was obtained from a man aged 18 to 30 in good health and CMV-seronegative. The genes are TRBV6-5 and TRBJ2-7; D gene ambiguous. Sequences were obtained from PBMCs. CDR3: CASNSPGGEQYF. CDR3 sequence (DNA): TGTGCCAGCAACTCTCCAGGTGGGGAGCAGTACTTC.